This TCR beta chain was captured by sequencing in a study of beta chain features in type 1 diabetes. The study reverse transcribed the entire isolated RNA, so it sequenced expressed TCRB transcripts. Sequenced by immunoSEQ multiplex PCR; TCRdb stores in-frame clones only, minus some. The table lists over 700,000 clones, around a sixth of them singletons. In its sample, this clone was seen a few times. J lost 2 bases, V lost 2 bases, and 6 bases had no gene match. Germline V CDR1 and CDR2: SGDLS, YYNGEE. The CDR3 is 16 amino acids. This receptor was identified in a woman aged 18-35 years in good health. The specimen sequenced was naive CD4+ T cells from blood. The genes are TRBV9 and TRBJ2-3; 9 nucleotides align to TRBD2. In nucleotides, the CDR3 is TGTGCCAGCAGCGTCACTAGCGGGCAAGTCACAGATACGCAGTATTTT. Amino acids: CASSVTSGQVTDTQYF.